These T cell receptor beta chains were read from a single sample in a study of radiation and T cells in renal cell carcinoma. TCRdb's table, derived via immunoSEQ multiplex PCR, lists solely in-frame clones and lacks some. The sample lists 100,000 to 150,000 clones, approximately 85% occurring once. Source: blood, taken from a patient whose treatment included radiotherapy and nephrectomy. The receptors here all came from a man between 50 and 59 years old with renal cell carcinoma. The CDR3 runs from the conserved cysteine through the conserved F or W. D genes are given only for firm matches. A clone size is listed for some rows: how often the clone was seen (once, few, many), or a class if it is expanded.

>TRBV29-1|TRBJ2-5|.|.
CSVEQGGVEQYF
TGCAGCGTTGAACAGGGGGGCGTTGAGCAGTACTTC
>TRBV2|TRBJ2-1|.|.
CASSEYGYNEQFF
TGTGCCAGCAGTGAGTACGGGTACAATGAGCAGTTCTTC
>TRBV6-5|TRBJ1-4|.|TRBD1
CASRHDRGASQLFF
TGTGCCAGCAGACACGACAGGGGGGCGTCTCAACTGTTTTTT
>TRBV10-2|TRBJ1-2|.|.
CASSPTRPNYGYTF
TGCGCCAGCAGCCCCACCCGCCCTAACTATGGCTACACCTTC
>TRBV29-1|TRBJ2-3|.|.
CSVEEISDTQYF
TGCAGCGTTGAAGAGATCTCAGATACGCAGTATTTT
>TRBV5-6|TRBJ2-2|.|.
CASSLSWSYYTGELFF
TGTGCCAGCAGCTTGTCTTGGTCTTATTACACCGGGGAGCTGTTTTTT
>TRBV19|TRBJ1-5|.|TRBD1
CASSFRGLGQPQHF
TGTGCCAGTAGTTTCAGGGGGCTGGGGCAGCCCCAGCATTTT
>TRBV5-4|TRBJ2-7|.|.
CASSLDPGPDYEQYF
TGTGCCAGCAGCTTGGATCCGGGACCAGACTACGAGCAGTACTTC
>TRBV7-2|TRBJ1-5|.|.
CASTPRGGRQPQHF
TGTGCCAGCACCCCTAGGGGCGGACGTCAGCCCCAGCATTTT
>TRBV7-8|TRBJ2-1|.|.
CASSLGVTGINNEQFF
TGTGCCAGCAGCTTAGGGGTGACAGGAATAAACAATGAGCAGTTCTTC
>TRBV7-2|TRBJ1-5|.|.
CASSLKTSNQPQHF
TGTGCCAGCAGCTTAAAGACTAGCAATCAGCCCCAGCATTTT
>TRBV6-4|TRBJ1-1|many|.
CASSDPRVWGLMNTEAFF
TGTGCCAGCAGTGACCCCCGGGTTTGGGGTCTTATGAACACTGAAGCTTTCTTT
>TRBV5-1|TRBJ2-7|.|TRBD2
CASSLRVGIAGGPSYEQYF
TGCGCCAGCAGCTTGAGGGTGGGAATAGCGGGAGGGCCATCCTACGAGCAGTACTTC
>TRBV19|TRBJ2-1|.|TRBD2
CASREDSGGVYNEQFF
TGTGCCAGTAGAGAAGATAGCGGGGGTGTCTACAATGAGCAGTTCTTC
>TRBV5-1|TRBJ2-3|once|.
CASSRTRDTQYF
TGCGCCAGCAGTCGTACGAGGGATACGCAGTATTTT
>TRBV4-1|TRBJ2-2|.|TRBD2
CASSERGLAGNTGELFF
TGCGCCAGCAGCGAACGTGGTCTAGCGGGGAACACCGGGGAGCTGTTTTTT
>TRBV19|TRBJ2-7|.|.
CASSMAGLGEQYF
TGTGCCAGTAGTATGGCCGGCCTGGGCGAGCAGTACTTC
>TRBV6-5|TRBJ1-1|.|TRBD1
CATYRGTEAFF
TGTGCCACATACAGGGGCACTGAAGCTTTCTTT
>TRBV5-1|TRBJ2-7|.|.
CASSPHRDPYEQYF
TGCGCCAGCAGCCCACACAGGGACCCCTACGAGCAGTACTTC
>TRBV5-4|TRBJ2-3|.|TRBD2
CASSEAGSGRDTQYF
TGTGCCAGCAGCGAAGCGGGAAGTGGGAGAGATACGCAGTATTTT
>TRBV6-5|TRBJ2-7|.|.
CASSGQVSYEQYF
TGTGCCAGCTCAGGGCAGGTTTCCTACGAGCAGTACTTC
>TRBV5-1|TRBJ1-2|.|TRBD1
CASRPGVGRTGLYGYTF
TGCGCCAGCAGACCAGGGGTCGGGAGGACAGGGCTCTATGGCTACACCTTC
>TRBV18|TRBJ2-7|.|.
CASSPPSTGNYEQYF
TGTGCCAGCTCACCACCATCTACAGGGAACTACGAGCAGTACTTC
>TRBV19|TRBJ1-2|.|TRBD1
CASSGQDRGGPYGYTF
TGTGCCAGTAGTGGTCAAGACAGGGGTGGACCCTATGGCTACACCTTC
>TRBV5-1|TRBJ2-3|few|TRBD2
CASSRPVGEKRLAGGPQDTQYF
TGCGCCAGCAGCCGGCCTGTGGGCGAAAAGAGGTTAGCGGGGGGGCCTCAAGATACGCAGTATTTT
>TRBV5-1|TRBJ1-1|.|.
CASSSGNTEAFF
TGCGCCAGCAGCTCGGGGAACACTGAAGCTTTCTTT
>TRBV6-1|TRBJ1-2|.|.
CASRDAANYGYTF
TGTGCCAGCCGAGACGCGGCTAACTATGGCTACACCTTC
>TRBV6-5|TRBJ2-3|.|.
CASRLGVTSTDTQYF
TGTGCCAGCAGACTGGGGGTCACTAGCACAGATACGCAGTATTTT
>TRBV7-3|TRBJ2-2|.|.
CASSLTPRFVQNTGELFF
TGTGCCAGCAGCTTAACGCCCAGGTTCGTCCAGAACACCGGGGAGCTGTTTTTT
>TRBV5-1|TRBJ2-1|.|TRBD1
CASSWTGSEDEQFF
TGCGCCAGCAGCTGGACAGGGAGTGAAGATGAGCAGTTCTTC
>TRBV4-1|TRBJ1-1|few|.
CASSRGQRNTEAFF
TGCGCCAGCAGCCGCGGACAGAGAAACACTGAAGCTTTCTTT
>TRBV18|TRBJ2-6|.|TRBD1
CASSRAGGGGANVLTF
TGTGCCAGCTCCCGGGCAGGGGGCGGTGGGGCCAACGTCCTGACTTTC
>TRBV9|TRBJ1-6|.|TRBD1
CASSTRPDRGGSPLHF
TGTGCCAGCAGCACACGCCCTGACAGGGGCGGCTCACCCCTCCACTTT
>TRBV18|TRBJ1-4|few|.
CASSRAANEKLFF
TGTGCCAGCTCTAGGGCAGCTAATGAAAAACTGTTTTTT
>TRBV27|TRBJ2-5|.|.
CASSLSGGHGETQYF
TGTGCCAGCAGTTTATCAGGGGGTCACGGAGAGACCCAGTACTTC